This T cell receptor beta chain originates from a study of T cells after yellow fever vaccination. General observations from the study: Abundant bulk-derived clonotypes could contaminate FACS-sorted repertoires. The study re-detected most primary-vaccination clones after the booster (around 96% CD4, around 90% CD8). The study found a weaker secondary response that peaked faster, day 5 versus 15.

This clonotype came up a few times. As yet, its antigen is unknown. TCR cDNA was made by 5'RACE template switching, adding a universal primer site and UMIs. TCRdb redid the calling of the 5' RACE reads with MiXCR, one entry per CDR3 protein. The sample holds just under 600,000 distinct CDR3 sequences, less than 15% seen once. Sequenced material: PBMCs, taken on the day of the yellow fever booster vaccination. The origin of this receptor is a man younger than 40 who received the YFV17D yellow fever vaccine.

CDR3 residues: CAISQGQGTDTQYF. The CDR3 DNA sequence: TGTGCCATCAGCCAAGGACAGGGCACAGATACGCAGTATTTT. This chain joins TRBV10-3 and TRBJ2-3, with 7 nucleotides matching TRBD1. The CDR3 consists of 14 residues. The ends lost 6 bases at V and 1 base at J; junction bases unmatched: 4. Looked up from germline, CDR1 is ENHRY and CDR2 is SYGVKD.